Below are 23 T cell receptor beta chains sequenced from a single sample in a study of neurological immune-mediated disorders. TCRdb redid the calling of the 5' RACE reads with MiXCR, one entry per CDR3 protein. The sample has about 50,000 distinct CDR3 sequences; 3% to 4% are singletons. Sequencing was carried out using PBMCs. The receptors shown here come from a man in his forties with multiple sclerosis.

This clonotype was seen at least ten times. The chain has TRBV20-1 and TRBJ2-7; no reliable D call. The CDR3 loop spans 13 amino acids. Germline assignment: CDR1 DFQATT and CDR2 SNEGSKA (reference sequence). V was shortened by 6 bases and J by 3 bases, with 15 bases between the two germline ends. CDR3 sequence: CSARTPSYYEQYF. The CDR3 DNA follows: TGCAGTGCCCGTACGCCCTCTTACTACGAGCAGTACTTC.

This clonotype was observed many times. This chain connects TRBV20-1 to TRBJ2-5; TRBD2 matches 7 bases. The CDR3 is 15 residues long. Germline CDR1 is DFQATT and CDR2 is SNEGSKA (reference sequence). V dropped 0 bases and J dropped 2; count of bases not matched to a gene: 6. The CDR3 sequence is CSARDLAGVQETQYF. The CDR3 nucleotides read TGCAGTGCTAGAGATCTGGCGGGGGTACAAGAGACCCAGTACTTC.

The table lists this clonotype with many counts. This sequence joins TRBV9 and TRBJ2-3; TRBD1 agrees at 12 bases. Germline CDR1 is SGDLS and CDR2 is YYNGEE. CDR3 length equals 16 residues. V was pared by 2 bases and J by 3 bases, with 4 bases of the junction left unmatched. The CDR3 nucleotides are TGTGCCAGCAGCGTGGGGGACAGGGGGCGGACAGATACGCAGTATTTT. It yields the protein CASSVGDRGRTDTQYF.

This clonotype was counted many times. The chain carries TRBV5-1 and TRBJ1-1, with 8 bases that match TRBD1. The trim removed 0 bases at V and 5 bases at J, leaving 6 bases unmatched. This CDR3 contains 15 residues. Germline lookup yields CDR1 SGHRS and CDR2 YFSETQ. The CDR3 sequence is CASSLVDRDRTEAFF. CDR3 bases: TGCGCCAGCAGCTTGGTGGACAGGGACCGGACTGAAGCTTTCTTT.

This clonotype was counted ten times or more. V and J are TRBV29-1 and TRBJ1-1; D remains unclear. This CDR3 region has 15 residues. V was cut by 4 bases and J by 5 bases, with 20 bases left in between. CDR1 is SQVTM and CDR2 is ANQGSEA in the germline V gene. The CDR3 here is CSVGNRLLFGTEAFF. For the CDR3, the DNA is TGCAGCGTTGGCAACAGACTACTTTTTGGGACTGAAGCTTTCTTT.

V gene TRBV7-9 combines with J gene TRBJ1-6; 7 positions match TRBD1. The CDR3 loop spans 16 amino acids. Germline-derived CDR1 and CDR2 are SEHNR and FQNEAQ (reference sequence). V dropped 5 bases and J dropped 5; count of bases not matched to a gene: 9. DNA for the CDR3: TGTGCCAGCAGCCTCAAACCCGGGACAGATAATTCACCCCTCCACTTT. It translates to CASSLKPGTDNSPLHF.

The J gene is TRBJ1-2, the V gene TRBV7-9, with no clear D. Germline V gene data show CDR1 as SEHNR and CDR2 as FQNEAQ (reference sequence). The CDR3 totals 14 residues. Trimming removed 2 bases from V and 4 bases from J, with 11 bases in between. In DNA form, the CDR3 reads TGTGCCAGCAGCTTAATCCCAGACCTCTATGGCTACACCTTC. Translating gives CASSLIPDLYGYTF.

This clonotype was seen ten or more times. J is TRBJ2-5 and V is TRBV7-3, with D possibly being TRBD1 or TRBD2 (5 bases each). V was trimmed by 3 bases and J by 1 base, leaving 12 bases between them. The germline V gene encodes CDR1 SGHTA and CDR2 FQGTGA. The CDR3 length is 15 residues. DNA for the CDR3: TGTGCCAGCAGCTTGTCGGGGCAGCGCCAAGAGACCCAGTACTTC. Protein sequence: CASSLSGQRQETQYF.

This clonotype was recorded many times. V is TRBV20-1 and J is TRBJ2-7; 7 bases are shared with TRBD2. The ends lost 0 bases at V and 0 bases at J; junction bases unmatched: 8. CDR3 length equals 16 residues. The germline gives CDR1 DFQATT, CDR2 SNEGSKA (reference sequence). The CDR3 coding sequence is TGCAGTGCTAGAGATCACGGCGGGGGTAGCTCCTACGAGCAGTACTTC. Translation: CSARDHGGGSSYEQYF.

The V call is TRBV3-1, the J call TRBJ2-3, with a weak D call TRBD2 (5 bases). The CDR3 covers 18 residues. Per germline, CDR1 LGHDT and CDR2 YNNKEL (reference sequence). V lost 1 base, J lost 0 bases, and 17 bases lay in between. CDR3 amino acids: CASSQVPGGGSSTDTQYF. The CDR3, as DNA: TGTGCCAGCAGCCAAGTTCCGGGCGGCGGGTCTAGCACAGATACGCAGTATTTT.

This clonotype was detected many times. This chain connects TRBV7-9 to TRBJ1-5, with a possible D match to TRBD1 (5 bases). V was clipped by 3 bases and J by 7 bases, with 10 bases between them. The CDR3 has 13 residues. Germline V gene lookup returns CDR1 SEHNR and CDR2 FQNEAQ (reference sequence). In DNA, the CDR3 is TGTGCCAGCAGCTTCAGGGAGGAGCAGCCCCAGCATTTT. Its protein product is CASSFREEQPQHF.

This clonotype was seen at least ten times. This chain uses TRBV21-1 with TRBJ1-1; TRBD1, the table's D call, lacks a check against the DNA. TRBV21-1 is a documented pseudogene. This CDR3 has 17 residues. For the CDR3, the DNA is TGTGCCAGCAGCAAAGGCGACCCCGGGACGGCGAACACTGAAGCTTTCTTT. It translates to CASSKGDPGTANTEAFF.

This clonotype came up many times. The chain has TRBV9 and TRBJ1-6; 7 nucleotides align to TRBD1. Germline CDR1 SGDLS, CDR2 YYNGEE. The trim removed 4 bases at V and 8 bases at J, leaving 6 bases unmatched. The CDR3 runs to 14 residues. This CDR3 reads CASSLRQGDSPLHF. In DNA form, the CDR3 reads TGTGCCAGCAGCTTACGACAGGGAGATTCACCCCTCCACTTT.

A few counts support this clonotype. A clone one base away is much larger, so this may be a read error. The genes are TRBV29-1 and TRBJ1-5; 7 positions agree with TRBD1. CDR1 and CDR2 (germline): SQVTM, ANQGSEA. This CDR3 region has 14 residues. In nucleotides, the CDR3 is TGCAGCGCCGCCGGGACAGAACCCAATCAGCCCCAGAATTTT. Its translation: CSAAGTEPNQPQNF. The complete variable domain, with remaining parts taken from reference TRBV29-1 and TRBJ1-5, reads SAVISQKPSRDICQRGTSLTIQCQVDSQVTMMFWYRQQPGQSLTLIATANQGSEATYESGFVIDKFPISRPNLTFSTLTVSNMSPEDSSIYLCSAAGTEPNQPQNFGDGTRLSIL.

This clonotype has a count of ten or more. This chain connects TRBV29-1 to TRBJ2-7, with no clear D. CDR1 and CDR2 (germline): SQVTM, ANQGSEA. V was shortened by 2 bases and J by 6 bases, with 17 bases between the two germline ends. This CDR3 region has 14 residues. The CDR3 nucleotides are TGCAGCGTTGAAAATGGCAGTATGAGGCGCGAGCAGTACTTC. It codes for CSVENGSMRREQYF.

This clonotype was seen many times. V and J are TRBV20-1 and TRBJ1-5; 7 bases align to TRBD1. Germline V gives CDR1 DFQATT, CDR2 SNEGSKA (reference sequence). Unmatched junction bases numbered 5, after V lost 5 bases and J lost 1 base. The CDR3 consists of 14 residues. CDR3 bases: TGCAGTGCTTTGACAGGGAAGAGCAATCAGCCCCAGCATTTT. Amino acids: CSALTGKSNQPQHF.

In its sample, this clonotype was seen many times. This chain links TRBV20-1 with TRBJ2-2, with 7 nucleotides matching TRBD1. V gave up 5 bases and J gave up 1 base; unmatched junction bases: 1. The CDR3 has 13 amino acids. Germline V gives CDR1 DFQATT, CDR2 SNEGSKA (reference sequence). CDR3 loop: CSARQGNTGELFF. In DNA, the CDR3 is TGCAGTGCTCGACAGGGGAACACCGGGGAGCTGTTTTTT.

Ten or more counts support this clonotype. CDR3 residues: CASTQGVTTDTQYF. The CDR3 DNA is TGTGCCAGCACCCAGGGGGTTACCACAGATACGCAGTATTTT. This chain uses TRBV2 with TRBJ2-3, with 7 bases aligning to TRBD1. This CDR3 has 14 amino acids. With 7 bases clipped from V and 2 bases from J, the junction kept 6 bases outside the gene matches. The germline gives CDR1 SNHLY, CDR2 FYNNEI. The full variable domain, in which reference TRBV2 and TRBJ2-3 provide the parts outside the CDR3, is EPEVTQTPSHQVTQMGQEVILRCVPISNHLYFYWYRQILGQKVEFLVSFYNNEISEKSEIFDDQFSVERPDGSNFTLKIRSTKLEDSAMYFCASTQGVTTDTQYFGPGTRLTVL.

This clonotype was observed many times. The chain has TRBV7-2 and TRBJ2-3; TRBD2 matches at 7 bases. Germline V gene data show CDR1 as SGHTA and CDR2 as FQGNSA. Trimming took 4 bases from V and 3 from J; bases not matched to a gene: 7. The length of the CDR3 is 15 residues. CDR3 DNA: TGTGCCAGCAGCTCCAAGCGGGGATATACAGATACGCAGTATTTT. Translated: CASSSKRGYTDTQYF.

The J gene is TRBJ2-2, the V gene TRBV11-3, with 11 nucleotides matching TRBD2. J gave up 1 base and V 8 bases, and 9 bases lay outside the gene matches. Germline-derived CDR1 and CDR2 are SGHNT and YENEEA. This CDR3 spans 17 amino acids. The CDR3 region is CASGESGLAGNTGELFF. The CDR3 nucleotides read TGTGCCAGCGGCGAGTCCGGACTAGCGGGGAACACCGGGGAGCTGTTTTTT.

The table lists this clonotype with many counts. The chain has TRBV3-1 and TRBJ1-1; no definite D call. Trimming left V 2 bases short and J 7 bases short, with 11 bases between. This CDR3 is built from 13 residues. Looked up from germline, CDR1 is LGHDT and CDR2 is YNNKEL (reference sequence). CDR3 region: CASSQTTNLEAFF. CDR3 DNA: TGTGCCAGCAGCCAAACCACCAATCTTGAAGCTTTCTTT.

The chain has TRBV10-3 and TRBJ2-1; D is perhaps TRBD1 or TRBD2 (5 bases each). CDR3 length equals 13 residues. The ends were cut back, 11 bases at V and 2 bases at J, with 13 bases in the middle. Germline V gives CDR1 ENHRY, CDR2 SYGVKD. The CDR3, as DNA: TGTGCCTCCCGGGACGGAGCCTACAATGAGCAGTTCTTC. It codes for CASRDGAYNEQFF.

At least ten counts were recorded for this clonotype. The rearrangement joins TRBV5-1 to TRBJ2-2, with 11 bases lining up with TRBD2. The CDR3 contains 15 residues. From germline, CDR1 is SGHRS and CDR2 YFSETQ. Trimming took 4 bases from V and 3 from J; bases not matched to a gene: 2. The CDR3 coding sequence is TGCGCCAGCAGCGCGGGACTAGCGGACACCGGGGAGCTGTTTTTT. The encoded protein is CASSAGLADTGELFF.